The present entry profiles one TCR beta chain with its context. Its matching antigen is unknown. These data originate in a study of blood T cells in healthy people across ages. Study-level points and caveats: Reliance upon unsorted PBMCs precluded definitive naive versus antigen-experienced comparison. Diversity of TCR beta per million T cells declined in a roughly linear way with age. Across samples, TCR beta diversity tracked strongly with naive T cell percentage.

Samples had at least 7 million PBMCs isolated from them. For the second PCR, which ran for about 6 to 11 cycles, a sample-barcoded 5' primer and a J-beta primer mix were used. TCRdb reanalysed the 5' RACE reads using MiXCR and keeps one entry per CDR3 protein. The table has 710,000 or so distinct CDR3 sequences, about 32% seen once. This receptor was identified in a woman of 80 years or more in good health. Sequenced sample: blood.

The DNA for the CDR3 is TGTGCCATCAGTGAGCTGGGGGTGGCGGGAGATACGCAGTATTTT. Translating gives CAISELGVAGDTQYF. The J gene is TRBJ2-3, the V gene TRBV10-3; either TRBD1 or TRBD2 may supply D (5 bases each). Trimming stripped 2 bases from V and 5 bases from J, with 14 bases between. The germline V gene encodes CDR1 ENHRY and CDR2 SYGVKD. The length of the CDR3 is 15 residues.